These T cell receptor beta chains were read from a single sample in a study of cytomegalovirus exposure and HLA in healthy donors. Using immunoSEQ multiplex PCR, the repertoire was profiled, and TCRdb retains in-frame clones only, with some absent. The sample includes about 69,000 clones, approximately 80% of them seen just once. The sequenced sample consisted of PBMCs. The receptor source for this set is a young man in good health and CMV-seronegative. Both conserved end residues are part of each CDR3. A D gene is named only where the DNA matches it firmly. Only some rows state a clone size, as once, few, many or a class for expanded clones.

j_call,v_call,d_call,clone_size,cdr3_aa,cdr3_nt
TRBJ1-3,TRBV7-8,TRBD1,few,CASSLEGQFGNTIYF,TGTGCCAGCAGCTTAGAGGGACAGTTTGGAAACACCATATATTTT
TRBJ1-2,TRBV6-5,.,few,CASSYSGGSRGYTF,TGTGCCAGCAGTTACTCGGGGGGGAGTAGGGGCTACACCTTC
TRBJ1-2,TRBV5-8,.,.,CASSLIGRGDGYTF,TGTGCCAGCAGCTTGATTGGTCGGGGGGACGGCTACACCTTC
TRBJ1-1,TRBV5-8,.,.,CASSSSTHGRATEAFF,TGTGCCAGCAGCTCCTCCACCCACGGCAGGGCCACTGAAGCTTTCTTT
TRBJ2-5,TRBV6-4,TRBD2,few,CASSCPGLAGLSQETQYF,TGTGCCAGCAGTTGTCCGGGACTAGCGGGGCTAAGCCAAGAGACCCAGTACTTC
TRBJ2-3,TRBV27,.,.,CASSLRENTQYF,TGTGCCAGCAGTTTACGGGAGAATACGCAGTATTTT
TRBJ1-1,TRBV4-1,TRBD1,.,CASSQGIDRGEAFF,TGCGCCAGCAGCCAGGGGATCGACAGGGGTGAAGCTTTCTTT
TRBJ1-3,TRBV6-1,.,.,CASSESTEGNTIYF,TGTGCCAGCAGTGAAAGCACAGAAGGAAACACCATATATTTT
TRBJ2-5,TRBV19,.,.,CASSIGFGQETQYF,TGTGCCAGTAGTATAGGGTTCGGGCAAGAGACCCAGTACTTC
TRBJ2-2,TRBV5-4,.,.,CASSLSGATGELFF,TGTGCCAGCAGTCTATCAGGGGCTACCGGGGAGCTGTTTTTT
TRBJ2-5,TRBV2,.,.,CASSVEGGETQYF,TGTGCCAGCAGTGTTGAAGGGGGAGAGACCCAGTACTTC
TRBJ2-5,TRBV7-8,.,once,CASTMARGLQETQYF,TGTGCCAGCACCATGGCTAGGGGCCTGCAAGAGACCCAGTACTTC
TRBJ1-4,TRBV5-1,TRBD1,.,CASSLDRGSSSREKLFF,TGCGCCAGCAGCTTAGACAGGGGCTCCTCGTCGCGAGAAAAACTGTTTTTT
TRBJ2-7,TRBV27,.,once,CASSLGGGGEQYF,TGTGCCAGCAGTTTAGGGGGGGGCGGCGAGCAGTACTTC
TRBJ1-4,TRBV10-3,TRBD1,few,CAITPDRVPNEKLFF,TGTGCCATCACTCCTGACAGGGTGCCTAATGAAAAACTGTTTTTT
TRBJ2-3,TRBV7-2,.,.,CASSPYGGQGYTDTQYF,TGTGCCAGCAGCCCGTATGGGGGCCAGGGGTACACAGATACGCAGTATTTT
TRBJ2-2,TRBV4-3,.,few,CASSQGYRDRTGELFF,TGCGCCAGCAGCCAGGGCTACAGGGACCGGACCGGGGAGCTGTTTTTT
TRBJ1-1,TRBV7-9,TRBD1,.,CASSARDRAPTEAFF,TGTGCCAGCAGCGCCCGGGACAGGGCCCCAACTGAAGCTTTCTTT
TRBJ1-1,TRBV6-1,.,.,CASSPRRNPGTEAFF,TGTGCCAGCAGTCCTCGACGGAACCCAGGGACTGAAGCTTTCTTT
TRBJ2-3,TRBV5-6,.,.,CASSLDEGTQYF,TGTGCCAGCAGCTTGGACGAGGGTACGCAGTATTTT
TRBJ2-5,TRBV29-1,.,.,CSVGGGAQETQYF,TGCAGCGTTGGCGGTGGAGCTCAAGAGACCCAGTACTTC
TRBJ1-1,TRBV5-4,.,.,CASSDRVSTEAFF,TGTGCCAGCAGCGACCGGGTTTCCACTGAAGCTTTCTTT
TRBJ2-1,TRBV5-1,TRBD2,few,CASRGLAGAEQFF,TGCGCCAGCAGGGGACTAGCGGGGGCTGAGCAGTTCTTC
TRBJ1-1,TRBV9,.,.,CASSERGWNTEAFF,TGTGCCAGCAGCGAGAGGGGGTGGAACACTGAAGCTTTCTTT
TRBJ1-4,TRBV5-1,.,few,CASSPIGVSDEKLFF,TGCGCCAGCAGCCCGATAGGGGTAAGCGATGAAAAACTGTTTTTT
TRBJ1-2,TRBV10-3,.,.,CAIARGGSYGYTF,TGTGCCATCGCCCGGGGGGGGTCTTATGGCTACACCTTC
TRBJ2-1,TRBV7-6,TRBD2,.,CASTSGTSGGEPYNEQFF,TGTGCCAGCACCTCCGGGACTAGCGGGGGGGAGCCCTACAATGAGCAGTTCTTC
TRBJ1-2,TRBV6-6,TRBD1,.,CASQNRGHDGYTF,TGTGCCAGCCAAAACAGGGGGCATGATGGCTACACCTTC
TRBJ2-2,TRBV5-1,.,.,CASSLGVEGELFF,TGCGCCAGCAGCTTGGGAGTAGAGGGGGAGCTGTTTTTT
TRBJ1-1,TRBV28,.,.,CASSWSFLSMGSTEAFF,TGTGCCAGCAGTTGGAGCTTTCTCTCCATGGGGAGCACTGAAGCTTTCTTT
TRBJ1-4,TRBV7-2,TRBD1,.,CASSFLQGGNEKLFF,TGTGCCAGCAGCTTCTTACAGGGGGGGAATGAAAAACTGTTTTTT
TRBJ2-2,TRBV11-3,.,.,CASSFQEGTGELFF,TGTGCCAGCAGCTTCCAGGAGGGCACCGGGGAGCTGTTTTTT
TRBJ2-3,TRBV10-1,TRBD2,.,CASSEARGVPTDTQYF,TGCGCCAGCAGTGAGGCGCGGGGGGTCCCCACAGATACGCAGTATTTT
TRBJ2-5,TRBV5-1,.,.,CASSSPGEVETQYF,TGCGCCAGCAGCAGCCCGGGAGAGGTAGAGACCCAGTACTTC
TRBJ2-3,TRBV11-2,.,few,CASSALPGTSGTDTQYF,TGTGCCAGCAGCGCGCTTCCCGGGACTTCCGGCACAGATACGCAGTATTTT
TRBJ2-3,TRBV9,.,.,CASSRLGGVLRQTDTQYF,TGTGCCAGCAGCCGCCTTGGCGGGGTACTAAGGCAAACAGATACGCAGTATTTT
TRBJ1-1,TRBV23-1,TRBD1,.,CASSHSPGQKLNTEAFF,TGCGCCAGCAGTCATTCACCGGGACAGAAATTGAACACTGAAGCTTTCTTT
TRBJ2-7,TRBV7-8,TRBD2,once,CASSPLAGSSYEQYF,TGTGCCAGCAGCCCCCTAGCGGGGTCCTCCTACGAGCAGTACTTC
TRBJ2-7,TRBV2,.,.,CASSVSGVVGGEQYF,TGTGCCAGCAGTGTATCCGGCGTGGTAGGGGGCGAGCAGTACTTC
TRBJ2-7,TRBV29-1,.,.,CSVESGLEQYF,TGCAGCGTTGAAAGTGGGCTCGAGCAGTACTTC
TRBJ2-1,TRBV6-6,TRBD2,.,CASSYASGGADNEQFF,TGTGCCAGCAGTTACGCTAGCGGGGGGGCGGACAATGAGCAGTTCTTC
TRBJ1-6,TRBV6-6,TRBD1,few,CASSKKGQLVNSPLHF,TGTGCCAGCAGCAAAAAGGGACAGCTTGTTAATTCACCCCTCCACTTT
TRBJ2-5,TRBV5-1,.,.,CASSLAGGETQYF,TGCGCCAGCAGCTTGGCCGGGGGAGAGACCCAGTACTTC